Presented here are 20 T cell receptor beta chains from one specimen sequenced in a study of blood T cell repertoires in COVID-19. Generated by immunoSEQ multiplex PCR, the TCRdb table keeps only in-frame clones and is missing some. In the table there are approximately 100,000 clones, approximately 87% of which are singletons. The sample taken for sequencing was peripheral blood. The receptors derive from a woman aged 60-70 years with acute or convalescent COVID-19.

This clone was observed once. The chain employs TRBV7-3 and TRBJ2-3; a possible D gene is TRBD2 (6 bases). The CDR3 extends over 15 amino acids. Germline V gene lookup returns CDR1 SGHTA and CDR2 FQGTGA. V was shortened by 4 bases and J by 0 bases, with 11 bases between the two germline ends. The CDR3 loop is CASSSSGTSTDTQYF. The CDR3 coding sequence is TGTGCCAGCAGCTCCTCCGGGACTAGCACAGATACGCAGTATTTT.

The chain couples TRBV6-6 to TRBJ1-5, with 7 bases aligning to TRBD1. The CDR3 consists of 15 residues. CDR1 and CDR2 from the germline V gene are MNHNY and SVGAGI (reference sequence). V was pared by 5 bases and J by 6 bases, with 10 bases of the junction left unmatched. The CDR3 sequence is CASSPGQSATQPQHF. The CDR3, as DNA: TGTGCCAGCAGTCCGGGACAGAGTGCGACTCAGCCCCAGCATTTT.

J is TRBJ2-1 and V is TRBV20-1, with 7 bases that match TRBD2. The V gene end was trimmed by 3 bases and the J gene end by 5 bases; junction bases not matched to a gene: 7. Germline CDR1 reads DFQATT; CDR2 reads SNEGSKA (reference sequence). The CDR3 sequence is 14 residues long. The CDR3 is CSASRGRINNEQFF. Written as DNA, the CDR3 is TGCAGTGCTAGTCGCGGGAGAATAAACAATGAGCAGTTCTTC.

The chain is built from TRBV28 and TRBJ2-5, with D perhaps matching TRBD1 (5 bases). The CDR3 loop spans 14 amino acids. Between the trimmed V and J ends, which lost 2 bases and 4 bases, there was a span of 11 bases. Germline CDR1 MDHEN, CDR2 SYDVKM. The CDR3 nucleotides are TGTGCCAGCAGTTTAGGGGCTTTAACAGAGACCCAGTACTTC. This translates into CASSLGALTETQYF.

The chain couples TRBV9 to TRBJ2-7; TRBD2 matches 9 bases. Germline assignment: CDR1 SGDLS and CDR2 YYNGEE. The CDR3 contains 16 residues. With V trimmed by 2 bases and J by 2 bases, 8 bases remained unmatched. The CDR3 here is CASSVQPTSGPYEQYF. The CDR3 DNA sequence: TGTGCCAGCAGCGTCCAACCGACTAGCGGCCCCTACGAGCAGTACTTC.

This chain joins TRBV28 and TRBJ1-2; weak D call: TRBD1 (6 bases). CDR1 and CDR2 (germline): MDHEN, SYDVKM. The V and J ends lost 6 bases and 8 bases respectively, with 22 bases between them. The CDR3 contains 15 residues. The CDR3 loop is CASRSPRGGLGGYTF. CDR3 coding DNA: TGTGCCAGCAGATCACCCCGGGGGGGCCTTGGGGGCTACACCTTC.

CDR3 sequence (DNA): TGTGCCAGCAGTCCGGAGGACTGGGCGGCTACCGGGGAGCTGTTTTTT. Its protein product is CASSPEDWAATGELFF. The chain couples TRBV27 to TRBJ2-2; TRBD2 is a possible D gene (5 bases). Germline V gene sequence: CDR1 MNHEY, CDR2 SMNVEV (reference sequence). This CDR3 region has 16 residues. Trimming removed 5 bases at V and 5 bases at J, with 18 bases between.

This chain joins TRBV19 and TRBJ1-1, with D possibly being TRBD1 (5 bases). Germline V gene data show CDR1 as LNHDA and CDR2 as SQIVND (reference sequence). CDR3 length: 13 residues. Deletions cut 5 bases from V and 4 bases from J, with 11 bases between. The CDR3 bases are TGTGCCAGTAGTGACAGCCGGGCCACTGAAGCTTTCTTT. As protein: CASSDSRATEAFF.

The chain uses TRBV15 and TRBJ1-6; TRBD1 is a possible D gene (5 bases). The length of the CDR3 is 16 residues. Germline values: CDR1 LNHNV, CDR2 YYDKDF (reference sequence). Trimming left V 1 base short and J 8 bases short, with 15 bases between. CDR3 DNA sequence: TGTGCCACCAGCAGAGCCCCGACAGTAATTGATTCACCCCTCCACTTT. It is translated as CATSRAPTVIDSPLHF.

The chain is built from TRBV28 and TRBJ1-5; 8 nucleotides align to TRBD1. Trimming cost V 6 bases and J 3 bases; bases outside gene matches: 7. The CDR3 covers 15 residues. CDR1 and CDR2 (germline): MDHEN, SYDVKM. CDR3 in amino acids: CASRDSRGLNQPQHF. The DNA of the CDR3 is TGTGCCAGCAGGGACTCCAGGGGGCTCAATCAGCCCCAGCATTTT.

The genes are TRBV7-9 and TRBJ2-1, with D maybe TRBD1 (5 bases). V lost 6 bases and J 3 bases, leaving 12 bases between the germline ends. Germline V gives CDR1 SEHNR, CDR2 FQNEAQ (reference sequence). This CDR3 region has 14 residues. This CDR3 reads CASSTGSLYNEQFF. The CDR3 coding sequence is TGTGCCAGCAGTACAGGTTCCCTCTACAATGAGCAGTTCTTC.

The J gene is TRBJ1-1, the V gene TRBV21-1; the D call of TRBD1 is as the table states it, not checked on the DNA. TRBV21-1 is a documented pseudogene. This CDR3 spans 18 amino acids. The CDR3 DNA sequence: TGTGCCAGCAGCAAGCCCGCCGGGACAGGGGGCTTGCGAACTGAAGCTTTCTTT. The encoded protein is CASSKPAGTGGLRTEAFF.

A single count supports this clone. The chain uses TRBV27 and TRBJ1-1, with D unresolved. CDR1 and CDR2 from the germline V gene are MNHEY and SMNVEV (reference sequence). The CDR3 is made up of 13 amino acids. Trimming stripped 5 bases from V and 1 base from J, with 8 bases between. Here the CDR3 DNA reads TGTGCCAGCAGTCTATTGAGGAACACTGAAGCTTTCTTT. Amino acids: CASSLLRNTEAFF.

The J gene is TRBJ2-2, the V gene TRBV19, with D perhaps matching TRBD2 (5 bases). CDR1 and CDR2 (germline): LNHDA, SQIVND (reference sequence). V was clipped by 8 bases and J by 2 bases, with 12 bases between them. The CDR3 sequence is 14 residues long. The CDR3 nucleotides read TGTGCCAGTCGCGGTAGCGTTAACACCGGGGAGCTGTTTTTT. Translated: CASRGSVNTGELFF.

This clone was seen once. The genes are TRBV30 and TRBJ1-3, with D hard to call. CDR1 is GTSNPN, CDR2 SVGIG, per germline (reference sequence). V dropped 4 bases and J dropped 4 bases, with 8 bases sitting between them. CDR3 length equals 12 residues. This CDR3 reads CAWTPRGNTIYF. The CDR3 DNA is TGTGCCTGGACCCCTAGAGGAAACACCATATATTTT.

The chain is built from TRBV7-2 and TRBJ1-1; D is uncertain. Germline V gene lookup returns CDR1 SGHTA and CDR2 FQGNSA. This CDR3 has 16 amino acids. With 0 bases removed from V and 5 bases from J, the gap between germline ends came to 16 bases. As DNA, the CDR3 is TGTGCCAGCAGCTTAGCGGGCAAAAGAGTGACGACTGAAGCTTTCTTT. This codes for CASSLAGKRVTTEAFF.

The chain recombines TRBV30 with TRBJ1-2, with D maybe TRBD1 (5 bases). Germline loops: CDR1 GTSNPN, CDR2 SVGIG (reference sequence). There are 20 residues in the CDR3. Trimming took 6 bases from V and 4 from J, leaving 36 bases between them. The DNA for the CDR3 is TGTGCCTGTCCTTGGGCCGAACAGGACCCCTCGTCCCGAGCCTTCTATGGCTACACCTTC. It specifies CACPWAEQDPSSRAFYGYTF.

This chain connects TRBV27 to TRBJ2-7; TRBD2 aligns across 12 bases. V lost 4 bases, J lost 5 bases, and 6 bases stayed unmatched. CDR1 is MNHEY and CDR2 is SMNVEV in the germline V gene (reference sequence). The CDR3 loop spans 15 amino acids. This chain's CDR3 is CASSSPRTSGNEQYF. The CDR3 DNA follows: TGTGCCAGCAGTTCCCCCCGGACTAGCGGGAACGAGCAGTACTTC.

This clone was seen a handful of times. The chain couples TRBV6-2 or TRBV6-3 to TRBJ2-7; 10 nucleotides line up with TRBD2. Germline values: CDR1 MNHEY, CDR2 SVGEGT. V was clipped by 5 bases and J by 6 bases; unmatched bases: 7. CDR3 length equals 14 residues. This CDR3 reads CASSKREGRSEQYF. The CDR3 DNA reads as TGTGCCAGCAGTAAGCGGGAGGGACGGAGCGAGCAGTACTTC.

The gene calls are TRBV7-3 and TRBJ2-1; 11 bases agree with TRBD2. J was trimmed by 4 bases and V by 5 bases; bases with no gene match: 4. The CDR3 length is 15 residues. Germline CDR1 and CDR2: SGHTA and FQGTGA. CDR3 region: CASSPTSGTYNEQFF. Here the CDR3 DNA reads TGTGCCAGCAGCCCGACTAGCGGGACTTACAATGAGCAGTTCTTC.